This T cell receptor beta chain was found in a study of blood T cell repertoires in COVID-19. Overall study: Italy, Spain and the United States were the sources of the convalescent and acute COVID-19 samples. Sample material is recorded as cDNA or gDNA derived from T cells, B-cell-depleted T cells, or PBMCs.

Authors' processing steps: Scientists estimated how many nucleated cells there were by amplifying reference gene primers. Repertoires were generated with immunoSEQ multiplex PCR, while TCRdb's copy carries only in-frame clones and drops some. Clone size and the V and J calls come from that table; the DNA yielded D and trimming. The sample records about 180,000 clones, approximately 88% being singletons. The length of the CDR3 is 14 residues. Trimming took 10 bases from V and 5 from J, leaving 18 bases between them. CDR1 and CDR2 (germline): MNHEY, SVGAGI. Sequenced material: peripheral blood. The receptor was derived from a woman in her forties or fifties with acute or convalescent COVID-19. The chain combines TRBV6-5 with TRBJ1-5; the D is unclear. The DNA of the CDR3 is TGTGCCACCCGGGGTCCCCGTAGGGATCAGCCCCAGCATTTT. This codes for CATRGPRRDQPQHF.